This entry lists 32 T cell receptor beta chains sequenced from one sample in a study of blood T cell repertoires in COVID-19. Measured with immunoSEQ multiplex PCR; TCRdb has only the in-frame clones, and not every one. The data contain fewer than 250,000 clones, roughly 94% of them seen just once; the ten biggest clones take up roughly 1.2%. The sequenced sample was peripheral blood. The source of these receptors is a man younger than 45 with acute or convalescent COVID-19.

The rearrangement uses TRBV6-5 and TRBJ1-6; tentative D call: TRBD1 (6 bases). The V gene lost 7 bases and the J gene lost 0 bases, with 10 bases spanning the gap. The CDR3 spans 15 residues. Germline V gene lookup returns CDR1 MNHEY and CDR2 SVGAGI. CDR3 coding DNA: TGTGCCAGCACCAGAGGGGGCTCCTATAATTCACCCCTCCACTTT. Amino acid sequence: CASTRGGSYNSPLHF.

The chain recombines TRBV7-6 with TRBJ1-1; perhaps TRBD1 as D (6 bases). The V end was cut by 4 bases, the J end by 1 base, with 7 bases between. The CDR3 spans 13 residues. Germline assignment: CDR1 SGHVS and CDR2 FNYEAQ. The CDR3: CASSSQGNTEAFF. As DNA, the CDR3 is TGTGCCAGCAGCTCACAGGGGAACACTGAAGCTTTCTTT.

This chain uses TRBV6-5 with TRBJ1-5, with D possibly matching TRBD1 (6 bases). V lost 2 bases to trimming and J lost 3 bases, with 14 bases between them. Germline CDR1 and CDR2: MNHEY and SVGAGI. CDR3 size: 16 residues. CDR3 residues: CASSYPGQIINQPQHF. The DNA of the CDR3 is TGTGCCAGCAGTTACCCCGGACAGATAATCAATCAGCCCCAGCATTTT.

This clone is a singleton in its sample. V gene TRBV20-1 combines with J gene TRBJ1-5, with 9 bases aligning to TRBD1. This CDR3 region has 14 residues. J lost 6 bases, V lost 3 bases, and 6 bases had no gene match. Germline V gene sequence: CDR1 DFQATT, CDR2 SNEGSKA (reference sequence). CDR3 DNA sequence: TGCAGTGCTAGTCACAGGGGGCTGAGTCAGCCCCAGCATTTT. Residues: CSASHRGLSQPQHF.

The DNA of the CDR3 is TGTGCCAGCAGTTTATTTGACTACCAAGAGACCCAGTACTTC. This sequence encodes CASSLFDYQETQYF. This chain joins TRBV28 and TRBJ2-5; unclear D gene. V lost 1 base and J 0 bases, leaving 6 bases between the germline ends. Germline-derived CDR1 and CDR2 are MDHEN and SYDVKM. This CDR3 spans 14 amino acids.

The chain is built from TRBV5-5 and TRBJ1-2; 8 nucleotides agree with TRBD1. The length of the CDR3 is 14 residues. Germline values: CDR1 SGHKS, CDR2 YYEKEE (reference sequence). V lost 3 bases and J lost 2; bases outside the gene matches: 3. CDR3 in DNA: TGTGCCAGCAGCTCCCGACAGGGGAACTATGGCTACACCTTC. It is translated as CASSSRQGNYGYTF.

The CDR3 DNA reads TGTGCCAGCAGTTTAGAGCGAGGGTTCGAGCAGTACTTC. Encoded protein: CASSLERGFEQYF. V and J are TRBV12-3 or TRBV12-4 and TRBJ2-7, with D possibly being TRBD2 (5 bases). Deletions cut 1 base from V and 6 bases from J, with 10 bases between. This CDR3 comprises 13 residues.

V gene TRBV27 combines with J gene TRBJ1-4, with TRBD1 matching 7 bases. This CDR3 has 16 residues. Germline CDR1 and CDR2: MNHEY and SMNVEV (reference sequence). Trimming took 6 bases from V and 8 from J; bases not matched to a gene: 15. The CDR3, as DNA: TGTGCCAGCAGGCCAGGACAGGCCATGTTGACCGAAAAACTGTTTTTT. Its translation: CASRPGQAMLTEKLFF.

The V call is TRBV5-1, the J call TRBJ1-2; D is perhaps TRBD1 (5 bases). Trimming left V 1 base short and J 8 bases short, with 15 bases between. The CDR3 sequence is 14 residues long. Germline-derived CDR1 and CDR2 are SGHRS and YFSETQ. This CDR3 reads CASSLSGGGEGYTF. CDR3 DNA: TGCGCCAGCAGCTTGTCGGGAGGAGGGGAAGGCTACACCTTC.

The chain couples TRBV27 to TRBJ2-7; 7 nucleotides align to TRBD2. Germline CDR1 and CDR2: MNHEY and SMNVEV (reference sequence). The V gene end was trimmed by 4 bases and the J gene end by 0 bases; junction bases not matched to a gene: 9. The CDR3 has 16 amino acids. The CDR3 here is CASSSLRAGSSYEQYF. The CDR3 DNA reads TGTGCCAGCAGTTCCCTAAGAGCGGGAAGCTCCTACGAGCAGTACTTC.

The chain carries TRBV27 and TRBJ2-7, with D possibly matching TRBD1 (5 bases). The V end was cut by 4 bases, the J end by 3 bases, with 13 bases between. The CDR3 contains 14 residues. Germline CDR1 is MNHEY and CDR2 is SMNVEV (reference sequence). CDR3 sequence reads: CASSSPLRGYEQYF. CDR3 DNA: TGTGCCAGCAGTTCTCCCCTTAGGGGCTACGAGCAGTACTTC.

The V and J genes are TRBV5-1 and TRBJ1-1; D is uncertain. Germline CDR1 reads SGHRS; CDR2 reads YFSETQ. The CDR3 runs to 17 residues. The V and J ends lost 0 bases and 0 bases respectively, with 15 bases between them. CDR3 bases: TGCGCCAGCAGCTTGGTTGCCCAGGCCCGCTTGAACACTGAAGCTTTCTTT. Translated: CASSLVAQARLNTEAFF.

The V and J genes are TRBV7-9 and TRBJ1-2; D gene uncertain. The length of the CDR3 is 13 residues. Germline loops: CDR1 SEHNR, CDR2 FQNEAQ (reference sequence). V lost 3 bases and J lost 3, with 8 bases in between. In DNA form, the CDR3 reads TGTGCCAGCAGCTTGACATCCGACTATGGCTACACCTTC. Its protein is CASSLTSDYGYTF.

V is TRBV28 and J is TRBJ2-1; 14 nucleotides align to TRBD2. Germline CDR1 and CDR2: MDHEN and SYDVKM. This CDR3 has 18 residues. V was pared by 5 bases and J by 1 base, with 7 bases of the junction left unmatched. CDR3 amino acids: CASSHGTSGRLSYNEQFF. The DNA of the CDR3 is TGTGCCAGCAGTCACGGGACTAGCGGGAGATTGTCCTACAATGAGCAGTTCTTC. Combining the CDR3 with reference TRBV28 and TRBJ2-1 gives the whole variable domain DVKVTQSSRYLVKRTGEKVFLECVQDMDHENMFWYRQDPGLGLRLIYFSYDVKMKEKGDIPEGYSVSREKKERFSLILESASTNQTSMYLCASSHGTSGRLSYNEQFFGPGTRLTVL.

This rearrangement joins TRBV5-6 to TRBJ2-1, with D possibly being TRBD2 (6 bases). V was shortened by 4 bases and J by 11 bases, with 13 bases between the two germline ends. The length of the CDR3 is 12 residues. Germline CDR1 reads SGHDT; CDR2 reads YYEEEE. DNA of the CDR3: TGTGCCAGCAGCCTTCACGGAGGGAAGCAGTTCTTC. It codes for CASSLHGGKQFF. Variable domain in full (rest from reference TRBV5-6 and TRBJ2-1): DAGVTQSPTHLIKTRGQQVTLRCSPKSGHDTVSWYQQALGQGPQFIFQYYEEEERQRGNFPDRFSGHQFPNYSSELNVNALLLGDSALYLCASSLHGGKQFFGPGTRLTVL.

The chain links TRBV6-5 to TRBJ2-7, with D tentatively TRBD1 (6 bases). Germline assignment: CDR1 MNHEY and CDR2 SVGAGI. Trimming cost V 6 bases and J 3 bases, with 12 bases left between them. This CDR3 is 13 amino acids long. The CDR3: CASRQGYGYEQYF. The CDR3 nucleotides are TGTGCCAGCAGACAGGGATATGGCTACGAGCAGTACTTC.

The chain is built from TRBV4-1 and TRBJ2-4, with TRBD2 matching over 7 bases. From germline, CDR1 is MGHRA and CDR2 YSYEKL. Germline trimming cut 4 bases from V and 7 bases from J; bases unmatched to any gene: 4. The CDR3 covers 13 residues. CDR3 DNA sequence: TGCGCCAGCAGCCCCTGGGAGGGGAACATTCAGTACTTC. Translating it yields CASSPWEGNIQYF.

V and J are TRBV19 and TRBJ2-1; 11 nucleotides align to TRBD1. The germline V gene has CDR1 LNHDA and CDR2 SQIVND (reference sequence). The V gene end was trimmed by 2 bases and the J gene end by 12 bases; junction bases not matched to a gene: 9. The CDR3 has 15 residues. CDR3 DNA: TGTGCCAGTAGTATACAGGGGACAGGGGGTTTGCGGCAGTTCTTC. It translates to CASSIQGTGGLRQFF.

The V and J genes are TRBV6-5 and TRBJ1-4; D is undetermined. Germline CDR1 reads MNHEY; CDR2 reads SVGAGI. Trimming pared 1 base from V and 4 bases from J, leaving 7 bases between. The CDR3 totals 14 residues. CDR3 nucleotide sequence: TGTGCCAGCAGTTACTTGGGAGGTAATGAAAAACTGTTTTTT. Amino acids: CASSYLGGNEKLFF.

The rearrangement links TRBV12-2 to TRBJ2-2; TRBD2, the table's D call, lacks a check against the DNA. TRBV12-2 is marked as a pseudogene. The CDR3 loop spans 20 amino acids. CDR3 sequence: CASRLESGARSEGFHGELFF. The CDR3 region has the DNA TGTGCAAGTCGCTTAGAATCTGGTGCGCGGTCGGAGGGATTCCACGGGGAGCTGTTTTTT.

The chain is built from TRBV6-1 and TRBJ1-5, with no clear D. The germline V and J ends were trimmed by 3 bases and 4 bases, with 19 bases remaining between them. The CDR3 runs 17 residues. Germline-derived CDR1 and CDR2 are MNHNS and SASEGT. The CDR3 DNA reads TGTGCCAGCAGTGACACATTTATGGGAGGAAGGAATCAGCCCCAGCATTTT. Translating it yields CASSDTFMGGRNQPQHF.

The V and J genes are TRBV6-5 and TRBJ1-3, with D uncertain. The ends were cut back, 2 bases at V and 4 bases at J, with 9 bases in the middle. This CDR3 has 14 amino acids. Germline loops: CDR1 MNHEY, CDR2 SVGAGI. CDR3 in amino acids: CASSYMASGNTIYF. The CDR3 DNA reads TGTGCCAGCAGTTACATGGCCTCCGGAAACACCATATATTTT.

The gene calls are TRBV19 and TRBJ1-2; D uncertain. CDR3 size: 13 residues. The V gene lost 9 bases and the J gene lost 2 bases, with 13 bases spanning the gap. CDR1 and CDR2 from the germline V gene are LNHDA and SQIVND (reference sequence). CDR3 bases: TGTGCCAGCCTCTACGGGGAAAACTATGGCTACACCTTC. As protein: CASLYGENYGYTF.

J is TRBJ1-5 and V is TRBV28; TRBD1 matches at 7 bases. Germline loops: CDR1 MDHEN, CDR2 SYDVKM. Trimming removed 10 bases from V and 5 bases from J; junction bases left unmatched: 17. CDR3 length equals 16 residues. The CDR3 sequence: CATTLGPGQRYQPQHF. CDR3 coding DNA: TGTGCCACCACCTTGGGGCCGGGACAGCGTTATCAGCCCCAGCATTTT.

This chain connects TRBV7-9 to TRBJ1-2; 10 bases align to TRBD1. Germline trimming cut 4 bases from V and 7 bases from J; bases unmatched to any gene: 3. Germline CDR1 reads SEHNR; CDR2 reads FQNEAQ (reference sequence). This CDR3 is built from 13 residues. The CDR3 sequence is CASSSGTGVGYTF. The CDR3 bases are TGTGCCAGCAGCTCCGGGACAGGGGTTGGCTACACCTTC. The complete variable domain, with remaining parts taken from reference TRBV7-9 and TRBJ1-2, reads DTGVSQNPRHKITKRGQNVTFRCDPISEHNRLYWYRQTLGQGPEFLTYFQNEAQLEKSRLLSDRFSAERPKGSFSTLEIQRTEQGDSAMYLCASSSGTGVGYTFGSGTRLTVV.

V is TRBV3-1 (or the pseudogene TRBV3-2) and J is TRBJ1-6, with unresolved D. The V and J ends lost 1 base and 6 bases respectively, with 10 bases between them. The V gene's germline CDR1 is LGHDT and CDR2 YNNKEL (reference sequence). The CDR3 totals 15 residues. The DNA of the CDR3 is TGTGCCAGCAGCCAAGGCGCACCACTTAATTCACCCCTCCACTTT. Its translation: CASSQGAPLNSPLHF.

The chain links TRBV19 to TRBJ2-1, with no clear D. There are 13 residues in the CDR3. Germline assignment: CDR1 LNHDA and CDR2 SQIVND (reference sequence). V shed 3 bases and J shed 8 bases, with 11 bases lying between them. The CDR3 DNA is TGTGCCAGTAGTATCCTAGAGTCAGATGAGCAGTTCTTC. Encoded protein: CASSILESDEQFF.

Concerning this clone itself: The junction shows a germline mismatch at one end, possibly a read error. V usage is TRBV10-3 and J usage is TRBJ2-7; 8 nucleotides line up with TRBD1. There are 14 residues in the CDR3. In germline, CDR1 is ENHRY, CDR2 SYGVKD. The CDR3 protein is CAISGTGNSYEQYF. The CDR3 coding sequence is TGTGCCATTAGTGGGACAGGTAATTCCTACGAGCAGTACTTC.

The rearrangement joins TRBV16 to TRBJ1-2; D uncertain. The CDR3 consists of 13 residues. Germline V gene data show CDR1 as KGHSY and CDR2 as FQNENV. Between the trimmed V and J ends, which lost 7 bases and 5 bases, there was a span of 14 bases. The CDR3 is CASTMGSGYGYTF. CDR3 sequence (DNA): TGTGCCAGCACCATGGGGTCGGGGTATGGCTACACCTTC.

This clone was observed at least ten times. The CDR3 nucleotides are TGTGCCAGCAGCGCCCGGACAGGGGCAACTAATGAAAAACTGTTTTTT. Its protein product is CASSARTGATNEKLFF. V usage is TRBV5-4 and J usage is TRBJ1-4, with 9 bases matching TRBD1. CDR3 length equals 16 residues. The germline gives CDR1 SGHNT, CDR2 YYREEE (reference sequence). Trimming took 4 bases from V and 0 from J; bases not matched to a gene: 4.

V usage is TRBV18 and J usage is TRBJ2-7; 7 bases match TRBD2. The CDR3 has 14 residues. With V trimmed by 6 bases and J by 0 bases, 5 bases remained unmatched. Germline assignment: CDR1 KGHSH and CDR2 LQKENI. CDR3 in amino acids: CASSFGTTSYEQYF. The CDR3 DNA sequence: TGTGCCAGCTCGTTCGGGACTACCTCCTACGAGCAGTACTTC.

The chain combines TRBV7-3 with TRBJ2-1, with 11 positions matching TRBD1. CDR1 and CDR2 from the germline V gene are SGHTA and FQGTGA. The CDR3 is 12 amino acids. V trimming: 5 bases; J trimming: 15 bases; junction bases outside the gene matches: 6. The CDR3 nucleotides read TGTGCCAGCAGCCGGGGACAGGGGGAACGGTTCTTC. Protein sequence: CASSRGQGERFF.